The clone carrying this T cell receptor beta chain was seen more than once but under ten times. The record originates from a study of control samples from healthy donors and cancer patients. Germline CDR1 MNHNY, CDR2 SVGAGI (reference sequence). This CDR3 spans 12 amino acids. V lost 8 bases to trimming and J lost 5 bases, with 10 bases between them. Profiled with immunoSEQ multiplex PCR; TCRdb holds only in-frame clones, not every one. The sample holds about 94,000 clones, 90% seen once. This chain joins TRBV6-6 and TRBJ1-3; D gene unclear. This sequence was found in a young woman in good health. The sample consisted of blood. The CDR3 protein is CASSRPRNTIYF. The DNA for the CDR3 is TGTGCCAGCTCGCGACCCCGAAACACCATATATTTT.